This is a list of T cell receptor beta chains from one sample in a study of spatial heterogeneity in lung cancer. TCRdb analysed the 5' RACE reads with MiXCR anew, one entry per CDR3 protein. Among 35,000 to 55,000 distinct CDR3 sequences listed, almost 7% were seen once. The input for sequencing was PBMCs, taken at surgery. The receptors shown here come from a female donor with early-stage non-small cell lung cancer. Each CDR3 is given with its conserved first and last residue. D genes are given only for firm matches. Some rows have no size entry. The others give once, few or many, or a class for an expanded clone.

j_gene,v_gene,abundance,d_gene,CDR3nt,CDR3aa
TRBJ1-1,TRBV20-1,few,TRBD1,TGCAGTGCTCTGCTCAGGGGGCCGGGGACTGAAGCTTTCTTT,CSALLRGPGTEAFF
TRBJ1-1,TRBV13,NA,TRBD1,TGTGCCAGCAGCACCCTGGACAGGTCGGTCACTGAAGCTTTCTTT,CASSTLDRSVTEAFF
TRBJ1-5,TRBV7-6,many,NA,TGTGCCAGCAGCTTAGCACCGAGTGGTCAGCCCCAGCATTTT,CASSLAPSGQPQHF
TRBJ2-7,TRBV20-1,many,TRBD2,TGCAGTGCTAGTGTTCCTAGCGGGGGGTACGAGCAGTACTTC,CSASVPSGGYEQYF
TRBJ2-3,TRBV20-1,many,NA,TGCAGTGCTAGACGGGGCGGCACAGATACGCAGTATTTT,CSARRGGTDTQYF
TRBJ1-3,TRBV4-1,few,TRBD1,TGCGCCAGCAGCCAAGAACAGAGACAGGGGCCGTGGGGAAACACCATATATTTT,CASSQEQRQGPWGNTIYF
TRBJ2-5,TRBV9,many,NA,TGTGCCAGCAGCGTCGGACTATCACAAGAGACCCAGTACTTC,CASSVGLSQETQYF
TRBJ1-6,TRBV6-5,few,NA,TGTGCCAGCAGACACAAACAGGGTTCGGCTTCACCCCTCCACTTT,CASRHKQGSASPLHF
TRBJ2-5,TRBV20-1,NA,NA,TGCAGTGCTTTAAACGTGGAGACCCAGTACTTC,CSALNVETQYF
TRBJ2-1,TRBV9,few,NA,TGTGCCAGCAGCTCCCACCGGGACACGGAGCAGTTCTTC,CASSSHRDTEQFF
TRBJ2-1,TRBV7-2,many,NA,TGTGCCAGCAGCTTCCCTGGCGGGGAGTATCGACTAGACAATGAGCAGTTCTTC,CASSFPGGEYRLDNEQFF
TRBJ2-2,TRBV9,many,NA,TGTGCCAGCAGCGTCCGAGGAAGTGCTACCGGGGAGCTGTTTTTT,CASSVRGSATGELFF
TRBJ2-3,TRBV24-1,many,NA,TGTGCCACCAGTGATCCGATAGGAGATACGCAGTATTTT,CATSDPIGDTQYF
TRBJ2-1,TRBV7-2,few,NA,TGTGCCAGCAGTACGGCGGTAGAGCAGTTCTTC,CASSTAVEQFF
TRBJ2-7,TRBV29-1,NA,TRBD2,TGCAGCGTTGCCTTTCTAGCGGGCCCAGTCTACGAGCAGTACTTC,CSVAFLAGPVYEQYF
TRBJ1-1,TRBV12-3/TRBV12-4,NA,TRBD1,TGTGCCAGCAGACGTACAGGGGGTACTGAAGCTTTCTTT,CASRRTGGTEAFF
TRBJ2-3,TRBV7-2,many,NA,TGTGCCAGCAGCTTAGGGGCTTCAGATACGCAGTATTTT,CASSLGASDTQYF
TRBJ2-7,TRBV6-2/TRBV6-3,many,NA,TGTGCCAGCAGTTACCCTTGGGACACCACCTACGAGCAGTACTTC,CASSYPWDTTYEQYF
TRBJ2-2,TRBV19,few,TRBD1,TGTGCCAGTAGGACAGGGGAGAACACCGGGGAGCTGTTTTTT,CASRTGENTGELFF
TRBJ2-5,TRBV6-2/TRBV6-3,many,NA,TGTGCCAGCGGCCTACAGGGCTTCGGGGGACAAGAGACCCAGTACTTC,CASGLQGFGGQETQYF
TRBJ2-4,TRBV6-2/TRBV6-3,few,NA,TGTGCCGCGTCGGAGAGAAACATTCAGTACTTC,CAASERNIQYF
TRBJ2-3,TRBV18,many,TRBD1,TGTGCCAGCTCACCAAAAGTGGGACAGGGATCAGATACGCAGTATTTT,CASSPKVGQGSDTQYF
TRBJ2-4,TRBV19,NA,NA,TGTGCCAGTAGTCCACGGGTGGCACCACCCCTAGCCAAAAACATTCAGTACTTC,CASSPRVAPPLAKNIQYF
TRBJ2-5,TRBV12-3/TRBV12-4,many,NA,TGTGCCACCAAGGGGGGCACCACAGATGAGACCCAGTACTTC,CATKGGTTDETQYF
TRBJ1-4,TRBV20-1,NA,NA,TGCAGTGCATCCCCCGGGACCCCGAACGGGAAACTGTTTTTT,CSASPGTPNGKLFF
TRBJ1-1,TRBV2,many,TRBD1,TGTGCCAGCGGTAGACAGGGTACCGACACTGAAGCTTTCTTT,CASGRQGTDTEAFF
TRBJ2-3,TRBV11-2,NA,TRBD2,TGTGCCAGCAGCCTTGGACTAGCGGGGGTCACAGATACGCAGTATTTT,CASSLGLAGVTDTQYF
TRBJ2-1,TRBV11-3,few,NA,TGTGCCAGCAGCTTAGCCGTAGACACCTCCTACAATGAGCAGTTCTTC,CASSLAVDTSYNEQFF
TRBJ2-2,TRBV29-1,many,NA,TGCAGCGTTGGCCCATCATGGTCCACCGGGGAGCTGTTTTTT,CSVGPSWSTGELFF
TRBJ1-1,TRBV7-9,many,NA,TGTGCCAGCAGCTTAGGGGGTACTAACACTGAAGCTTTCTTT,CASSLGGTNTEAFF
TRBJ1-2,TRBV19,NA,NA,TGTGCCAGTAGGGACAGCCTACCGGGAGGCTACACCTTC,CASRDSLPGGYTF
TRBJ2-6,TRBV28,NA,NA,TGTGCCAGCGTGTCTTACGGGGCCAACGTCCTGACTTTC,CASVSYGANVLTF